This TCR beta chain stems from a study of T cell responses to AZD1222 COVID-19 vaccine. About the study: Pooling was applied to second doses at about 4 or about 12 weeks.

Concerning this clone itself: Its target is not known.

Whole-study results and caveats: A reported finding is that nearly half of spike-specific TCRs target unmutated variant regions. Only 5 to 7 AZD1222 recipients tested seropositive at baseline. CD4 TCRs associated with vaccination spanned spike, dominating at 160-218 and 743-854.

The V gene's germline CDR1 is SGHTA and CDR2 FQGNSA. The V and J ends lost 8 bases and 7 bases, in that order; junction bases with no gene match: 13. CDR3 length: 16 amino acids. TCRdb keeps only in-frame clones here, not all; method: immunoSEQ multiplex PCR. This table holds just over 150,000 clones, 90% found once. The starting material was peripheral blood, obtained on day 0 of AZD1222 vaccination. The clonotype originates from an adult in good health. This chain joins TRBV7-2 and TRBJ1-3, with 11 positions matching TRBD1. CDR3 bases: TGTGCCAGCCAGCTCTACGCTGGGGACAGGGGGAACACCATATATTTT. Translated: CASQLYAGDRGNTIYF.